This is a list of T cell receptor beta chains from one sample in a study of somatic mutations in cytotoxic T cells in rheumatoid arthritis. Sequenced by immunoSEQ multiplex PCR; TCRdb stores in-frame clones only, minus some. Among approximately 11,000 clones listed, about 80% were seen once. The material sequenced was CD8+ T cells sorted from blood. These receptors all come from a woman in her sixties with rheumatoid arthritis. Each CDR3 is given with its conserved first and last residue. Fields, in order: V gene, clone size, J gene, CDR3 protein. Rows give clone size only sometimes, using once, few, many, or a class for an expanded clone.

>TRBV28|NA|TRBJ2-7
CASSYNPGTGYYEQYF
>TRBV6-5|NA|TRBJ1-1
CASTGDIGSEAFF
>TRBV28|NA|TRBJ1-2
CASSPTGTGYGYTF
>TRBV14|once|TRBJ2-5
CASSQELAGGYEETQYF
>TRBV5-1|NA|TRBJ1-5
CASSLTGNQPQHF
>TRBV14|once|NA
CASSRPVAGAYEQYF
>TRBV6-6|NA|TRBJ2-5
CASSYSGDRVTETQYF
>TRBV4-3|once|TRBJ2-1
CASSQDLAGGNNEQFF
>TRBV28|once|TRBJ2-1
CASSFEREDYNEQFF
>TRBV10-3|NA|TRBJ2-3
CANLREILGQVRTDTQYF
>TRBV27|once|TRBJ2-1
CASSSSAGSSYNEQFF
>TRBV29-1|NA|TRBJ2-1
CSVSLSGSYNEQFF
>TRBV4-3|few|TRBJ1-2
CASSQDNDQDYGYTF
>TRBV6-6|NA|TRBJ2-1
CASSTAAPGVGDEQFF
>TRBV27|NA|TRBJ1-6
CASTMTGTNSPLHF
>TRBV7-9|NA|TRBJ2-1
CASSPSGGGRAWIHEQFF
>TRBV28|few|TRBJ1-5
CASSDYNQPQHF
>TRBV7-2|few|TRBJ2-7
CASSLTEGEQYF
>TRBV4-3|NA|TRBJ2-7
CASSQDPGNQQYF
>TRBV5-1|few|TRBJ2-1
CASSLASGQYNEQFF
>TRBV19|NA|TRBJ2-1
CASSIGTGAGHNEQFF
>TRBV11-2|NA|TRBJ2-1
CASSGGALSGSYEQFF
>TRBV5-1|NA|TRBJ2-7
CASSLDWAQYF
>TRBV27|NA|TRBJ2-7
CASSVTGTSGREQYF
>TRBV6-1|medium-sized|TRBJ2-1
CASSEVAGAGNEQFF
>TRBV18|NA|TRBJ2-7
CASSPEDRGTPYEQYF
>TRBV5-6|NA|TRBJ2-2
CASSLAGGLSGELFF
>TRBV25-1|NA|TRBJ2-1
CASSEYAGWEQFF
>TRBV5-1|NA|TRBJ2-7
CAGSHQGEQYF
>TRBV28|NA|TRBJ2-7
CASTDPSGVGTYEQYF
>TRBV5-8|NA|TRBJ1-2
CASSFGTGWYYGYTF
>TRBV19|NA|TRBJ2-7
CASSIAGQGPYEQYF
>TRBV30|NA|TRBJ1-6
CASLSSYNSPLHF
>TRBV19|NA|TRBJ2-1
CASALGTSGKFF
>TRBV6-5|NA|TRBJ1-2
CASRLRGGVDYGYTF
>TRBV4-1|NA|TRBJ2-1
CASSQEAGVNEQFF
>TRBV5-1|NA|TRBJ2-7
CASSLEANSYEQYF
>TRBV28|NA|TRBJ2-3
CASSPLEITSTDTQYF
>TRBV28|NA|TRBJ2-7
CASSLSGSSYEQYF
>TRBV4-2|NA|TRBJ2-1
CASSHLGEGTNEQFF
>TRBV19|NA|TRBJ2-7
CASQAGGNTYEQYF
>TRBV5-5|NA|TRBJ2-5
CASSLVLADETQYF